These T cell receptor beta chains were read from a single sample in a study of blood T cell repertoires in COVID-19. The assay was immunoSEQ multiplex PCR, and TCRdb's table has in-frame clones only and misses some. The table records 75,000 to 100,000 clones, around four fifths of them present only once. Input material: peripheral blood. The receptors were sampled from a human donor in a cohort sampled during active COVID-19. CDR3s include the opening cysteine and the closing phenylalanine or tryptophan. The D gene is left open where the match is weak. Expanded clones get a size class; other rows say once, few or many, or leave the size out.

clone size: -; J gene: TRBJ1-5; V gene: TRBV6-6; D gene: -; CDR3 DNA: TGTGCCAGCACCGGCGGGTATAGCAATCAGCCCCAGCATTTT; CDR3 protein: CASTGGYSNQPQHF
clone size: -; J gene: TRBJ2-5; V gene: TRBV14; D gene: -; CDR3 DNA: TGTGCCAGCAGCCCAGGGGTCCGAGAGACCCAGTACTTC; CDR3 protein: CASSPGVRETQYF
clone size: -; J gene: TRBJ2-3; V gene: TRBV5-1; D gene: -; CDR3 DNA: TGCGCCAGCAGCGCCCAGGGGGACTCGTCCACAGATACGCAGTATTTT; CDR3 protein: CASSAQGDSSTDTQYF
clone size: -; J gene: TRBJ2-3; V gene: TRBV1; D gene: -; CDR3 DNA: TGCACCAGCAGCCAAAAAAAAGCGGGAGAGGGGACAGATACGCAGTATTTT; CDR3 protein: CTSSQKKAGEGTDTQYF
clone size: -; J gene: TRBJ1-4; V gene: TRBV7-2; D gene: -; CDR3 DNA: TGTGCCAGCAGCTTCACTCGGGATACCTTTGAAAAACTGTTTTTT; CDR3 protein: CASSFTRDTFEKLFF
clone size: few; J gene: TRBJ2-6; V gene: TRBV28; D gene: -; CDR3 DNA: TGTGCCAGCAGCCTCAGGGGGGCCAACGTCCTGACTTTC; CDR3 protein: CASSLRGANVLTF
clone size: few; J gene: TRBJ1-6; V gene: TRBV7-2; D gene: -; CDR3 DNA: TGTGCCAGCAGCTTAACGGACAGCGGTTCACCCCTCCACTTT; CDR3 protein: CASSLTDSGSPLHF
clone size: -; J gene: TRBJ2-5; V gene: TRBV7-2; D gene: -; CDR3 DNA: TGTGCCAGCAGCTTAACAGGGTCCCGAGAGACCCAGTACTTC; CDR3 protein: CASSLTGSRETQYF
clone size: -; J gene: TRBJ2-7; V gene: TRBV6-5; D gene: -; CDR3 DNA: TGTGCCAGCACCCCCGGACATCTCCACGAGCAGTACTTC; CDR3 protein: CASTPGHLHEQYF
clone size: -; J gene: TRBJ2-7; V gene: TRBV28; D gene: -; CDR3 DNA: TGTGCCAGCAGTCCTCTGCGGGGAGGAGACAGCTCCTACGAGCAGTACTTC; CDR3 protein: CASSPLRGGDSSYEQYF